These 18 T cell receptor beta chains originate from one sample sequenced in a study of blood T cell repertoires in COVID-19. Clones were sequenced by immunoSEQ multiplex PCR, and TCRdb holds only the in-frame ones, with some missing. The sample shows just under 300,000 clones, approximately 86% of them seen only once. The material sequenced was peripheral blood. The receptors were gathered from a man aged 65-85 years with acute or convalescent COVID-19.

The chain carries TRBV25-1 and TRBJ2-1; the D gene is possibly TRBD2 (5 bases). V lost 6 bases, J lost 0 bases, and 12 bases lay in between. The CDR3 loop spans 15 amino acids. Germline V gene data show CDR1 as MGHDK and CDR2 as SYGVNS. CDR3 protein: CASSNLAVSYNEQFF. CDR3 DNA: TGTGCCAGCAGCAACCTAGCCGTCTCCTACAATGAGCAGTTCTTC.

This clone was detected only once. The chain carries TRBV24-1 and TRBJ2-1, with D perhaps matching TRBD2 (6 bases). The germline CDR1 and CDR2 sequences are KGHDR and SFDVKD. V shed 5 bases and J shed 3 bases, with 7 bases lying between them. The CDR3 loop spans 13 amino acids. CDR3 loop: CATSVGGYNEQFF. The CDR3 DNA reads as TGTGCCACCAGTGTCGGGGGCTACAATGAGCAGTTCTTC.

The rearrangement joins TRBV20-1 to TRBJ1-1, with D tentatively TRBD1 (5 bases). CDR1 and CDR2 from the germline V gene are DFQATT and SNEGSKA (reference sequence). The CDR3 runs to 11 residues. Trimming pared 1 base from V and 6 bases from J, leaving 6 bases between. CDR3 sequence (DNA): TGCAGTGCTAGAGTAGGGGCTGAAGCTTTCTTT. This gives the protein CSARVGAEAFF.

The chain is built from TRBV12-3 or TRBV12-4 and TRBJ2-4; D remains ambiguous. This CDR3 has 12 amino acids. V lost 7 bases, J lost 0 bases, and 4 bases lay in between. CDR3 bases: TGTGCCAGCAAGCTAGCCAAAAACATTCAGTACTTC. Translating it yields CASKLAKNIQYF.

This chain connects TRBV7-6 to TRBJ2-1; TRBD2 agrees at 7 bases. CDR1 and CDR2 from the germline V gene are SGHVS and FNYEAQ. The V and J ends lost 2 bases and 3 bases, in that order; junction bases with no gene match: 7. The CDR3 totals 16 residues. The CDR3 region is CASSLFRAGVYNEQFF. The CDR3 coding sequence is TGTGCCAGCAGCTTATTTAGGGCGGGAGTCTACAATGAGCAGTTCTTC. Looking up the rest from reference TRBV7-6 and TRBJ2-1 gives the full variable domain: GAGVSQSPRYKVTKRGQDVALRCDPISGHVSLYWYRQALGQGPEFLTYFNYEAQQDKSGLPNDRFSAERPEGSISTLTIQRTEQRDSAMYRCASSLFRAGVYNEQFFGPGTRLTVL.

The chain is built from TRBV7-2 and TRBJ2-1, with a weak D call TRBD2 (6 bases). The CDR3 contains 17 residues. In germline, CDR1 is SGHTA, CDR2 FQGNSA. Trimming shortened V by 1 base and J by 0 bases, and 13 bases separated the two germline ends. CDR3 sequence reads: CASSLVGGGSSYNEQFF. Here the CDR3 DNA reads TGTGCCAGCAGCTTAGTAGGAGGAGGGTCCTCCTACAATGAGCAGTTCTTC.

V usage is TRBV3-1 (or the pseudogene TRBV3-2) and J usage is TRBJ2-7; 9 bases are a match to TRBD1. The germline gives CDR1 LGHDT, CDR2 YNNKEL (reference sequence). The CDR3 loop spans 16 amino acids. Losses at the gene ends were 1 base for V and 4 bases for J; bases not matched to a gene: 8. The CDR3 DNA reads TGTGCCAGCAGCCAAGTCACCGGGACAGGGTTTTACGAGCAGTACTTC. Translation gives CASSQVTGTGFYEQYF.

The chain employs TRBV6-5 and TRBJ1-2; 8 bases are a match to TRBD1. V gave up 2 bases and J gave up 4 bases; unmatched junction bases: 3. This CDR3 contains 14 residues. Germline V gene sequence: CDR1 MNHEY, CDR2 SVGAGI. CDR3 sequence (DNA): TGTGCCAGCAGTTACCGGACAGGGTCCTATGGCTACACCTTC. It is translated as CASSYRTGSYGYTF.

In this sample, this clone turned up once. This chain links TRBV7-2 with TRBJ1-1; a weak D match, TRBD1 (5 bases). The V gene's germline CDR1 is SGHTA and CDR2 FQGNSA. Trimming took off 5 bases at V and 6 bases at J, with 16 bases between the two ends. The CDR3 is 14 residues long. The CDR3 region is CASSPRGWGSEAFF. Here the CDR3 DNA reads TGTGCCAGCAGCCCCCGGGGGTGGGGGTCTGAAGCTTTCTTT.

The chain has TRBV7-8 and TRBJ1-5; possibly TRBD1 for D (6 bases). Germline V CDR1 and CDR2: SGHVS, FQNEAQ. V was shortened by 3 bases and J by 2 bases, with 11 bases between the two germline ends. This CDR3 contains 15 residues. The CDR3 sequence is CASSLSTGRNQPQHF. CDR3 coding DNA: TGTGCCAGCAGCTTGAGCACAGGGCGCAATCAGCCCCAGCATTTT. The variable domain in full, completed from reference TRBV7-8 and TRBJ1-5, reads GAGVSQSPRYKVAKRGQDVALRCDPISGHVSLFWYQQALGQGPEFLTYFQNEAQLDKSGLPSDRFFAERPEGSVSTLKIQRTQQEDSAVYLCASSLSTGRNQPQHFGDGTRLSIL.

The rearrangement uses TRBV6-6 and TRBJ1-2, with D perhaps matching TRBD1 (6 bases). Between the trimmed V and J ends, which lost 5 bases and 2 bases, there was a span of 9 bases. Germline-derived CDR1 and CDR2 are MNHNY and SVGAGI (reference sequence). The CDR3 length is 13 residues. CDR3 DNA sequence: TGTGCCAGCAGTCCGGACAGCAACTATGGCTACACCTTC. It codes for CASSPDSNYGYTF.

The CDR3: CASSYVNRGHGLGNQPQHF. CDR3 DNA: TGTGCCAGCAGTTACGTGAACAGGGGGCACGGGTTAGGCAATCAGCCCCAGCATTTT. The V call is TRBV6-2 or TRBV6-3, the J call TRBJ1-5, with TRBD1 identical over 9 bases. With V trimmed by 2 bases and J by 2 bases, 13 bases remained unmatched. Per the germline V gene, CDR1 is MNHEY and CDR2 is SVGEGT. This CDR3 region has 19 residues.

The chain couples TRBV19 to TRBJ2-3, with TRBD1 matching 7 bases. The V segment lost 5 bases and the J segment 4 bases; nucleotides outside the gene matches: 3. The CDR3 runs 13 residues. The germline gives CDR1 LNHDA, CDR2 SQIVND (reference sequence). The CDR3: CASSLQGADTQYF. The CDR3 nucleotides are TGTGCCAGTAGTCTGCAGGGGGCAGATACGCAGTATTTT.

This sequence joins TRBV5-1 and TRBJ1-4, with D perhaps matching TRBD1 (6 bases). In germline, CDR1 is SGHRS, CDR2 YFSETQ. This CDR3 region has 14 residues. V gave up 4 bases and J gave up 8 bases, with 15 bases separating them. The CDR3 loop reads CASSTRTDSEKLFF. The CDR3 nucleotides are TGCGCCAGCAGCACCCGGACAGATTCGGAAAAACTGTTTTTT.

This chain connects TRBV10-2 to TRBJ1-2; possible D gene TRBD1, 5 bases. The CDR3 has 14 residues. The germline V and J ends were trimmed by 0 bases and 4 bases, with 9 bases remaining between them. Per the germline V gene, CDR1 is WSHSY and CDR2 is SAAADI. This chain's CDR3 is CASSESTGPYGYTF. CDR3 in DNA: TGCGCCAGCAGTGAGTCAACAGGCCCCTATGGCTACACCTTC.

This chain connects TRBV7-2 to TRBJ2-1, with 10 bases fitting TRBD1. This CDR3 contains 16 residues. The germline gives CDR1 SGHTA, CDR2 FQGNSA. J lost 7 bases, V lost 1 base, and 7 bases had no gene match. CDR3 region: CASSLVRDRGQNEQFF. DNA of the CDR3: TGTGCCAGCAGCTTAGTTCGGGACAGGGGTCAGAATGAGCAGTTCTTC.

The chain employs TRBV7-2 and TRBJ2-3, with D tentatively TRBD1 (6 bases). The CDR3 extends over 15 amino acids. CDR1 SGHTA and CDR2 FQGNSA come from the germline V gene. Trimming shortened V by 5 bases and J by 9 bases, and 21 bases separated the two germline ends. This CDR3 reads CASSPRGPQLGTQYF. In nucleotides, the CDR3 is TGTGCCAGCAGCCCCAGGGGCCCACAGCTGGGGACGCAGTATTTT.

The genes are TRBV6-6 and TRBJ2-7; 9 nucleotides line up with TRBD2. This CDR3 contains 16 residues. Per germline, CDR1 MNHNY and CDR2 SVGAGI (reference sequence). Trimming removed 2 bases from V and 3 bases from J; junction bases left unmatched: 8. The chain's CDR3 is CASSYDAGGLIYEQYF. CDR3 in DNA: TGTGCCAGCAGTTACGACGCGGGGGGGCTTATCTACGAGCAGTACTTC.